These T cell receptor beta chains were read from a single sample in a study of T cells after yellow fever vaccination. TCRdb itself ran the 5' RACE reads through MiXCR, one entry per CDR3 protein. This table holds about 29,000 distinct CDR3 sequences, more than 5% found once. This specimen consisted of CD8+ T cells sorted from PBMCs, obtained 10 days after the yellow fever booster vaccination. These receptors came from a man aged 25-45 years who received the YFV17D yellow fever vaccine. The CDR3 runs from the conserved cysteine through the conserved F or W. D genes are given only for firm matches. The listing skips clone size in some rows; elsewhere it reads once, few, many or a size class.

abundance: many
j_gene: TRBJ2-1
v_gene: TRBV6-5
d_gene: -
CDR3nt: TGTGCCAGCAGTTACTCGATAGTCCACAATGAGCAGTTCTTC
CDR3aa: CASSYSIVHNEQFF

abundance: many
j_gene: TRBJ2-1
v_gene: TRBV5-1
d_gene: TRBD2
CDR3nt: TGCGCCAGCATTAGCGGGGCCAGCTCCTACAATGAGCAGTTCTTC
CDR3aa: CASISGASSYNEQFF

abundance: many
j_gene: TRBJ2-7
v_gene: TRBV28
d_gene: TRBD1
CDR3nt: TGTGCCACCTGGGACAGCTCCTACGAGCAGTACTTC
CDR3aa: CATWDSSYEQYF

abundance: -
j_gene: TRBJ1-5
v_gene: TRBV20-1
d_gene: TRBD1
CDR3nt: TGCAGCGTCAGGGGCGAAGGGGGCGGGAGCAATCAGCCCCAGCATTTT
CDR3aa: CSVRGEGGGSNQPQHF

abundance: many
j_gene: TRBJ2-2
v_gene: TRBV7-2
d_gene: TRBD2
CDR3nt: TGTGCCAGCAGCTTTGACCTAGCGGGAGTCCCCGGGGAGCTGTTTTTT
CDR3aa: CASSFDLAGVPGELFF

abundance: -
j_gene: TRBJ2-2
v_gene: TRBV24-1
d_gene: TRBD1
CDR3nt: TGTGCCACCAGTGACCCTGACAGGGGGACGTCCGGGGAGCTGTTTTTT
CDR3aa: CATSDPDRGTSGELFF

abundance: many
j_gene: TRBJ2-7
v_gene: TRBV27
d_gene: TRBD2
CDR3nt: TGTGCCAGCAGTTCCGGACTAGCGGGAGGTCTGTACGAGCAGTACTTC
CDR3aa: CASSSGLAGGLYEQYF

abundance: many
j_gene: TRBJ2-5
v_gene: TRBV20-1
d_gene: TRBD2
CDR3nt: TGCAGTGCTAGGGGGCTAGCGGGCCCCATAGGGACCCAGTACTTC
CDR3aa: CSARGLAGPIGTQYF

abundance: many
j_gene: TRBJ2-1
v_gene: TRBV7-9
d_gene: TRBD2
CDR3nt: TGTGCCAGCAGTAATCATCGTTCTAGCGGGATTGATGAGCAGTTCTTC
CDR3aa: CASSNHRSSGIDEQFF

abundance: many
j_gene: TRBJ2-2
v_gene: TRBV7-6
d_gene: -
CDR3nt: TGTGCCAGCAGCTCCTATGCCCGGGAGTCGAACACCGGGGAGCTGTTTTTT
CDR3aa: CASSSYARESNTGELFF

abundance: -
j_gene: TRBJ2-7
v_gene: TRBV5-5
d_gene: TRBD1
CDR3nt: TGTGCCAGCAGCCCCGGGACAGACTGCGAGCAGTACTTC
CDR3aa: CASSPGTDCEQYF

abundance: many
j_gene: TRBJ2-5
v_gene: TRBV20-1
d_gene: -
CDR3nt: TGCAGTGCTAGTCCCGGGACACTCCAAGAGACCCAGTACTTC
CDR3aa: CSASPGTLQETQYF

abundance: many
j_gene: TRBJ2-6
v_gene: TRBV18
d_gene: -
CDR3nt: TGTGCCAGCTCATCAGGGGGGACAACACATTCTGGGGCCAACGTCCTGACTTTC
CDR3aa: CASSSGGTTHSGANVLTF

abundance: -
j_gene: TRBJ2-1
v_gene: TRBV28
d_gene: -
CDR3nt: TGTGCCAGCAAGGAGGAGCCCTACAATGAGCAGTTCTTC
CDR3aa: CASKEEPYNEQFF

abundance: many
j_gene: TRBJ1-5
v_gene: TRBV12-3/TRBV12-4
d_gene: -
CDR3nt: TGTGCCAGCAGTTTAGGAGGGTCGGTCCAGCCCCAGCATTTT
CDR3aa: CASSLGGSVQPQHF

abundance: many
j_gene: TRBJ2-5
v_gene: TRBV12-5
d_gene: TRBD2
CDR3nt: TGTGCTAGTGGTTTCATTGCGGGAGGAGGGGGTCAAGAGACCCAGTACTTC
CDR3aa: CASGFIAGGGGQETQYF

abundance: many
j_gene: TRBJ2-2
v_gene: TRBV6-4
d_gene: -
CDR3nt: TGTGCCAGCAGTATCCAGGGGGGAAGCACCGGGGAGCTGTTTTTT
CDR3aa: CASSIQGGSTGELFF

abundance: many
j_gene: TRBJ2-2
v_gene: TRBV14
d_gene: -
CDR3nt: TGTGCCAGCAGCCAAGAGATTAGCAAGGTCGGGGAGCTGTTTTTT
CDR3aa: CASSQEISKVGELFF

abundance: many
j_gene: TRBJ2-1
v_gene: TRBV29-1
d_gene: -
CDR3nt: TGCAGCGCCGCGGGACAGACCTACAATGAGCAGTTCTTC
CDR3aa: CSAAGQTYNEQFF

abundance: many
j_gene: TRBJ2-6
v_gene: TRBV12-3/TRBV12-4
d_gene: TRBD1
CDR3nt: TGTGCCAGCAGTCCAAGAACAGGGGTTGGGGCCAACGTCCTGACTTTC
CDR3aa: CASSPRTGVGANVLTF

abundance: many
j_gene: TRBJ2-1
v_gene: TRBV9
d_gene: TRBD2
CDR3nt: TGTGCCAGCAGCGAAGCGGGGCCCACCTACAATGAGCAGTTCTTC
CDR3aa: CASSEAGPTYNEQFF

abundance: many
j_gene: TRBJ2-1
v_gene: TRBV27
d_gene: -
CDR3nt: TGTGCCAGCAGTTTTCCTGGGAATGAGCAGTTCTTC
CDR3aa: CASSFPGNEQFF

abundance: many
j_gene: TRBJ2-7
v_gene: TRBV7-9
d_gene: -
CDR3nt: TGTGCCAGCAGCGTTACGAGGGAGCAGTACTTC
CDR3aa: CASSVTREQYF

abundance: many
j_gene: TRBJ2-7
v_gene: TRBV20-1
d_gene: -
CDR3nt: TGCAGTGCTTCGGACTATTCCTACGAGCAGTACTTC
CDR3aa: CSASDYSYEQYF

abundance: many
j_gene: TRBJ2-5
v_gene: TRBV5-1
d_gene: -
CDR3nt: TGCGCCAGCAGCTTGGATTCGCAAGAGACCCAGTACTTC
CDR3aa: CASSLDSQETQYF

abundance: many
j_gene: TRBJ1-4
v_gene: TRBV2
d_gene: -
CDR3nt: TGTGCCAGCAGTGAAGCAGGGTTTAATGAAAAACTGTTTTTT
CDR3aa: CASSEAGFNEKLFF

abundance: many
j_gene: TRBJ2-7
v_gene: TRBV27
d_gene: -
CDR3nt: TGTGCCAGCAGTCCAGGGGCCTCCTACGAGCAGTACTTC
CDR3aa: CASSPGASYEQYF

abundance: many
j_gene: TRBJ1-5
v_gene: TRBV12-3/TRBV12-4
d_gene: TRBD1
CDR3nt: TGTGCCAGCAGTTTAGCACAGGGGGTTCAGCCCCAGCATTTT
CDR3aa: CASSLAQGVQPQHF

abundance: many
j_gene: TRBJ2-1
v_gene: TRBV7-8
d_gene: -
CDR3nt: TGTGCCAGCAGCAGCCTTTACAGGGACTCCTACAATGAGCAGTTCTTC
CDR3aa: CASSSLYRDSYNEQFF

abundance: -
j_gene: TRBJ1-1
v_gene: TRBV6-2/TRBV6-3
d_gene: -
CDR3nt: TGTGCCAGCACCCTAACATGGCCGACCACTGAAGCTCTCTTT
CDR3aa: CASTLTWPTTEALF

abundance: many
j_gene: TRBJ1-2
v_gene: TRBV4-3
d_gene: -
CDR3nt: TGCGCCAGCAGCCAAGGGGGGGGGGTCTATGGCTACACCTTC
CDR3aa: CASSQGGGVYGYTF

abundance: many
j_gene: TRBJ2-3
v_gene: TRBV29-1
d_gene: TRBD2
CDR3nt: TGCAGCGTCCCGGCTACAGCGGGAGGGCCCTCAGATACGCAGTATTTT
CDR3aa: CSVPATAGGPSDTQYF

abundance: many
j_gene: TRBJ2-7
v_gene: TRBV11-2
d_gene: TRBD2
CDR3nt: TGTGCCAGCAGCTTGACTAGCTTAACCCCTGAGGACTACGAGCAGTACTTC
CDR3aa: CASSLTSLTPEDYEQYF

abundance: many
j_gene: TRBJ1-1
v_gene: TRBV15
d_gene: -
CDR3nt: TGTGCCACCAGCCGCCCGCAGGGAATGAACACTGAAGCTTTCTTT
CDR3aa: CATSRPQGMNTEAFF

abundance: many
j_gene: TRBJ2-7
v_gene: TRBV6-5
d_gene: -
CDR3nt: TGTGCCAGCAGTTACTCGATGGCAGGCGAGCAGTACTTC
CDR3aa: CASSYSMAGEQYF

abundance: many
j_gene: TRBJ1-1
v_gene: TRBV6-1
d_gene: -
CDR3nt: TGTGCCAGCAGTGCCGGGAACACTGAAGCTTTCTTT
CDR3aa: CASSAGNTEAFF

abundance: many
j_gene: TRBJ1-2
v_gene: TRBV6-2/TRBV6-3
d_gene: TRBD1
CDR3nt: TGTGCCAGCGCGGACAGGCTCACAGGCGGCTACACCTTC
CDR3aa: CASADRLTGGYTF

abundance: many
j_gene: TRBJ1-4
v_gene: TRBV19
d_gene: -
CDR3nt: TGTGCCAGTAGCCCAGGGTGGAGGAATGAAAAACTGTTTTTT
CDR3aa: CASSPGWRNEKLFF

abundance: many
j_gene: TRBJ2-5
v_gene: TRBV10-3
d_gene: -
CDR3nt: TGTGCCATCAGTGTAGGTGGGCCGATGGGTCAAGAGACCCAGTACTTC
CDR3aa: CAISVGGPMGQETQYF

abundance: many
j_gene: TRBJ2-1
v_gene: TRBV5-4
d_gene: -
CDR3nt: TGTGCCAGCAGCTTGGCTTACAATGAGCAGTTCTTC
CDR3aa: CASSLAYNEQFF

abundance: many
j_gene: TRBJ2-7
v_gene: TRBV27
d_gene: -
CDR3nt: TGTGCCAGCAGTTTCCCCGCCGGCGAGCAGTACTTC
CDR3aa: CASSFPAGEQYF

abundance: many
j_gene: TRBJ2-7
v_gene: TRBV6-1
d_gene: TRBD1
CDR3nt: TGTGCCAGCAGTAAGACCCCCGGGACAGGGGCCTACGAGCAGTACTTC
CDR3aa: CASSKTPGTGAYEQYF

abundance: many
j_gene: TRBJ2-4
v_gene: TRBV5-6
d_gene: -
CDR3nt: TGTGCCAGCAGCCCGGAAGGTTGGAACAAAAACATTCAGTACTTC
CDR3aa: CASSPEGWNKNIQYF

abundance: many
j_gene: TRBJ2-7
v_gene: TRBV7-6
d_gene: TRBD1
CDR3nt: TGTGCCAGCAGCTTAGGGACAGGGGTGTACGAGCAGTACTTC
CDR3aa: CASSLGTGVYEQYF

abundance: many
j_gene: TRBJ1-2
v_gene: TRBV11-2
d_gene: TRBD1
CDR3nt: TGTGCCAGCAGCTTAGCGGTAGGGGGCGAGTATGGCTACACCTTC
CDR3aa: CASSLAVGGEYGYTF